This T cell receptor (beta chain) came from a study of cytomegalovirus exposure and HLA in healthy donors. Study outcomes and limitations: Rare TCR sequences predominated, though certain public TCRs were found in many donors. Within an earlier analysis, most TCR beta V segments proved productive either about 87% or about 30% of the time. Analysis was performed later, and it showed HLA-associated TCR beta chains to be more clonally expanded than equally common others. The study flagged some 170 TCR beta chains as cytomegalovirus-associated.

A note on this clone: The antigen is not known.

CDR1 is SEHNR and CDR2 is FQNEAQ in the germline V gene (reference sequence). The CDR3 runs 15 residues. Between the trimmed V and J ends, which lost 5 bases and 4 bases, there was a span of 17 bases. 13 Jbeta primers and 60 Vbeta primers were used for the PCR. This table comes from immunoSEQ multiplex PCR, and its TCRdb copy is limited to in-frame clones, with some not included. The data show about 180,000 clones, under 85% seen once. The chain is built from TRBV7-9 and TRBJ1-2, with D unclear. Input material: PBMCs. This sequence was found in a male donor in good health and CMV-seronegative. CDR3 DNA: TGTGCCAGCAGCCCCCCCGCGGGATCCTCCTATGGCTACACCTTC. This translates into CASSPPAGSSYGYTF.